These 17 T cell receptor beta chains came from one sample sequenced in a study of metastatic and nonmetastatic thyroid tumors (dated by TCRdb to between 2020 and 2021). No treatment had been received by any patient before thyroid surgery. The library was prepared using PCR. The sample was run on an Illumina HiSeq 4000. Clones were called with MiXCR by TCRdb after fastp trimmed the public reads at Q25, and only in-frame beta chains were retained. This sample is represented by around 45,000 clones; about 4.2% of them were singletons. The ten largest clones represent around 9.6% of the sample. The sample comprised blood. The receptors shown here come from a female donor with papillary thyroid cancer or a benign thyroid nodule (not recorded which). Some clones in this sample may be carry-over from other donors' samples.

This clone was observed many times. Written as DNA, the CDR3 is TGTGCCAGCAGTGCGCCCCGGAGGGAAGGCAATCAGCCCCAGCATTTT. This sequence encodes CASSAPRREGNQPQHF. The chain uses TRBV2 and TRBJ1-5; no firm D call. The CDR3 loop spans 16 amino acids. In germline, CDR1 is SNHLY, CDR2 FYNNEI. The V gene lost 4 bases and the J gene lost 2 bases, with 15 bases spanning the gap.

This clone has ten or more counts. This chain connects TRBV6-1 to TRBJ1-2; 9 bases are a match to TRBD1. The CDR3 has 15 amino acids. The germline CDR1 and CDR2 sequences are MNHNS and SASEGT. J lost 2 bases, V lost 5 bases, and 6 bases had no gene match. CDR3: CASSRGTGYNYGYTF. DNA for the CDR3: TGTGCCAGCAGTCGGGGGACAGGGTACAACTATGGCTACACCTTC.

This clone turned up a few times. The chain combines TRBV27 with TRBJ1-2, with D maybe TRBD1 (5 bases). Germline assignment: CDR1 MNHEY and CDR2 SMNVEV (reference sequence). The CDR3 extends over 13 amino acids. The V gene lost 9 bases and the J gene lost 9 bases, with 20 bases spanning the gap. CDR3 sequence (DNA): TGTGCCAGTGCACACGGGCGACGGGACTGCTACACCTTC. Translating it yields CASAHGRRDCYTF.

Of note for this clone: Mismatch with germline at one junction end may stem from a read error. The gene calls are TRBV30 and TRBJ1-2; 10 nucleotides line up with TRBD1. Germline CDR1 is GTSNPN and CDR2 is SVGIG (reference sequence). The CDR3 length is 20 residues. CDR3 sequence: CAWSEIFRWGQGRPNYDYTF. CDR3 DNA sequence: TGTGCCTGGAGCGAAATTTTCCGATGGGGACAGGGGCGCCCTAACTATGACTACACCTTC.

This clone showed up just a few times. A junction end diverges from the germline sequence, so it may reflect a read error. The chain has TRBV27 and TRBJ1-4, with a possible D match to TRBD1 (6 bases). CDR3 length: 15 residues. The germline V gene has CDR1 MNHEY and CDR2 SMNVEV (reference sequence). CDR3 loop: CASSLSPGADEKLSF. CDR3 DNA: TGTGCCAGCAGTTTATCGCCGGGGGCGGATGAAAAACTGTCTTTT.

Regarding this clone: Other DNA sequences from this sample encode an identical CDR3 as well. The V call is TRBV29-1, the J call TRBJ2-1, with 9 bases lining up with TRBD2. Germline V lookup: CDR1 SQVTM, CDR2 ANQGSEA. This CDR3 comprises 18 residues. V shed 6 bases, J shed 3 bases, and the junction held 18 bases outside the gene matches. CDR3 sequence: CSVKGTTSGHRLYNEQFF. CDR3 coding DNA: TGCAGCGTCAAAGGTACAACTAGCGGGCATCGACTCTACAATGAGCAGTTCTTC.

V is TRBV7-9 and J is TRBJ1-1; 9 bases are a match to TRBD1. After removal of 5 bases from V and 1 base from J, the junction contained 5 bases not matched to a gene. The CDR3 covers 15 residues. CDR1 is SEHNR and CDR2 is FQNEAQ in the germline V gene (reference sequence). CDR3 DNA sequence: TGTGCCAGCAGCGACAGGGGGAACGAGAACACTGAAGCTTTCTTT. It codes for CASSDRGNENTEAFF.

At least ten counts were recorded for this clone. The V call is TRBV5-1, the J call TRBJ2-3; D is uncertain. Germline V gives CDR1 SGHRS, CDR2 YFSETQ. Trimming took off 4 bases at V and 2 bases at J, with 2 bases between the two ends. This CDR3 region has 11 residues. The CDR3 sequence is CASSPTDTQYF. CDR3 in DNA: TGCGCCAGCAGCCCCACAGATACGCAGTATTTT.

The table lists this clone with many counts. CDR3 region: CASSFVQGNNSPLHF. CDR3 nucleotides: TGCGCCAGCAGCTTCGTACAGGGGAACAATTCACCCCTCCACTTT. V and J are TRBV5-1 and TRBJ1-6, with 7 bases fitting TRBD1. The ends lost 2 bases at V and 7 bases at J; junction bases unmatched: 6. The CDR3 has 15 residues. Germline V lookup: CDR1 SGHRS, CDR2 YFSETQ.

The rearrangement joins TRBV7-2 to TRBJ1-6; D is unresolved. V dropped 2 bases and J dropped 6 bases, with 14 bases sitting between them. CDR1 and CDR2 (germline): SGHTA, FQGNSA. The CDR3 consists of 16 residues. CDR3 sequence reads: CASSLFAWACNSPLHF. The CDR3 DNA is TGTGCCAGCAGCTTATTTGCATGGGCGTGTAATTCACCCCTCCACTTT.

This clone was counted only a few times. This rearrangement joins TRBV28 to TRBJ2-3, with TRBD2 matching 8 bases. Germline V CDR1 and CDR2: MDHEN, SYDVKM. Trimming at V came to 3 bases and at J to 2 bases, leaving 4 bases not matched to a gene. The CDR3 extends over 15 amino acids. CDR3 coding DNA: TGTGCCAGCAGTTTTCGGCGGGGGGTCACAGATACGCAGTATTTT. Translating it yields CASSFRRGVTDTQYF.

This clone was seen repeatedly, ten times or more. The chain is built from TRBV13 and TRBJ1-6; 8 nucleotides line up with TRBD1. The V and J ends lost 5 bases and 1 base, in that order; junction bases with no gene match: 4. The germline V gene encodes CDR1 PRHDT and CDR2 FYEKMQ (reference sequence). This CDR3 spans 16 amino acids. DNA of the CDR3: TGTGCCAGCAGCATACGACAGGGGTCCTATAATTCACCCCTCCACTTT. As protein: CASSIRQGSYNSPLHF.

In its sample, this clone was seen many times. The gene calls are TRBV12-3 or TRBV12-4 and TRBJ2-7; no clear D. This CDR3 has 16 amino acids. With 4 bases removed from V and 0 bases from J, the gap between germline ends came to 16 bases. The CDR3 sequence: CASSSPWEHSSYEQYF. CDR3 coding DNA: TGTGCCAGCAGTTCGCCCTGGGAACACAGCTCCTACGAGCAGTACTTC.

This clone was seen a few times. This rearrangement joins TRBV25-1 to TRBJ1-2, with 12 bases aligning to TRBD1. Unmatched junction bases numbered 11, after V lost 5 bases and J lost 7 bases. Germline V lookup: CDR1 MGHDK, CDR2 SYGVNS. CDR3 length: 16 amino acids. The CDR3 here is CASSSTGTGGGFGYTF. Here the CDR3 DNA reads TGTGCCAGCAGTTCTACCGGGACAGGGGGCGGATTTGGCTACACCTTC.

This clone came up many times. The chain combines TRBV7-3 with TRBJ2-3; 8 nucleotides align to TRBD2. The trim removed 5 bases at V and 4 bases at J, leaving 11 bases unmatched. CDR3 length: 16 residues. The germline V gene has CDR1 SGHTA and CDR2 FQGTGA. The DNA for the CDR3 is TGTGCCAGCAGCCCTCGGGGTAGCGGGATCTCAGATACGCAGTATTTT. Protein product: CASSPRGSGISDTQYF.

In its sample, this clone ranks as medium-sized (0.01 to 0.1%). The rearrangement links TRBV6-5 to TRBJ1-2, with TRBD1 matching 10 bases. The CDR3 length is 15 residues. Germline values: CDR1 MNHEY, CDR2 SVGAGI. With V trimmed by 0 bases and J by 8 bases, 6 bases remained unmatched. The CDR3 protein is CASSYSRDRGGGYTF. In DNA, the CDR3 is TGTGCCAGCAGTTACTCTCGGGACAGGGGTGGAGGCTACACCTTC.

This clone was counted ten times or more. The V call is TRBV7-3, the J call TRBJ2-1; 9 nucleotides line up with TRBD2. With 5 bases clipped from V and 12 bases from J, the junction kept 14 bases outside the gene matches. Germline assignment: CDR1 SGHTA and CDR2 FQGTGA. The CDR3 runs to 15 residues. The CDR3, as DNA: TGTGCCAGCAGCCAAGGGACTAGCCGGAGAGAGGGGCAGTTCTTC. Amino acid sequence: CASSQGTSRREGQFF.